One sample yielded the 28 T cell receptor beta chains listed below, sequenced in a study of T-cell reconstitution after alpha-beta-depleted transplantation in children. Preparation of the TCRbeta library was carried out with unique molecular identifiers. TCRdb re-analysed the PCR reads in MiXCR, keeping a single row per CDR3 protein. Of 500,000 to 750,000 distinct CDR3 sequences in the sample, 20% to 30% were seen once. The material was PBMCs, obtained before TCRalphabeta/CD19-depleted stem cell transplant. These receptors were taken from a boy younger than two with Wiskott-Aldrich syndrome, due to receive a stem cell transplant.

This clonotype appeared a few times. The V gene is TRBV27, the J gene TRBJ2-5; 7 bases map to TRBD2. The CDR3 is 13 residues long. After removal of 8 bases from V and 9 bases from J, the junction contained 12 bases not matched to a gene. The V gene's germline CDR1 is MNHEY and CDR2 SMNVEV (reference sequence). The CDR3 region is CASQLTGGSAQYF. For the CDR3, the DNA is TGTGCCAGCCAACTAACGGGGGGTTCGGCCCAGTACTTC.

This clonotype was seen more than once but under ten times. The rearrangement joins TRBV29-1 to TRBJ2-1; maybe TRBD1 (5 bases). CDR3 length: 11 amino acids. CDR1 and CDR2 (germline): SQVTM, ANQGSEA. CDR3 region: CKGSSYNEQFF. In DNA, the CDR3 is TGCAAGGGGTCCTCCTACAATGAGCAGTTCTTC.

The chain uses TRBV7-8 and TRBJ2-5; TRBD2 matches at 8 bases. The CDR3 has 16 amino acids. CDR1 SGHVS and CDR2 FQNEAQ come from the germline V gene. With V trimmed by 1 base and J by 2 bases, 6 bases remained unmatched. The CDR3 loop is CASSLGILAEQETQYF. The CDR3 DNA is TGTGCCAGCAGCTTAGGGATACTAGCGGAACAAGAGACCCAGTACTTC.

As for this clonotype: A read error may produce the germline difference seen at one junction end. J is TRBJ1-5 and V is TRBV5-1; D is ambiguous. CDR1 SGHRS and CDR2 YFSETQ come from the germline V gene. This CDR3 region has 14 residues. CDR3 region: CASILEGSGQPQHF. The CDR3 DNA is TGCGCCAGCATCTTGGAGGGCAGCGGTCAGCCCCAGCATTTT.

The count of this clonotype is one. The chain couples TRBV15 to TRBJ2-1; D might be TRBD1 (5 bases). The CDR3 spans 13 residues. V was cut by 0 bases and J by 7 bases, with 7 bases left in between. CDR1 is LNHNV and CDR2 is YYDKDF in the germline V gene (reference sequence). CDR3 loop: CATSREGLNEQFF. The CDR3 DNA is TGTGCCACCAGCAGAGAGGGGCTGAATGAGCAGTTCTTC.

This chain joins TRBV29-1 and TRBJ2-5, with 9 bases aligning to TRBD1. V was clipped by 4 bases and J by 7 bases; unmatched bases: 7. Germline loops: CDR1 SQVTM, CDR2 ANQGSEA. CDR3 size: 13 residues. The CDR3 bases are TGCAGCGTTGCCCCGGGACAGGGCCCGACCCAGTACTTC. Translated: CSVAPGQGPTQYF.

V is TRBV24-1 and J is TRBJ2-3; no clear D. This CDR3 contains 13 residues. Trimming took off 5 bases at V and 2 bases at J, with 7 bases between the two ends. CDR1 is KGHDR, CDR2 SFDVKD, per germline. CDR3 DNA: TGTGCCACCAGTGCGGGCCACACAGATACGCAGTATTTT. Translated: CATSAGHTDTQYF.

V usage is TRBV30 and J usage is TRBJ1-5, with D unresolved. V dropped 2 bases and J dropped 3 bases, with 8 bases sitting between them. The CDR3 runs 13 residues. CDR1 and CDR2 (germline): GTSNPN, SVGIG (reference sequence). The CDR3 DNA reads TGTGCCTGGAGTCCGGGGATCAATCAGCCCCAGCATTTT. It yields the protein CAWSPGINQPQHF. Full variable domain (rest looked up from reference TRBV30 and TRBJ1-5): SQTIHQWPATLVQPVGSPLSLECTVEGTSNPNLYWYRQAAGRGLQLLFYSVGIGQISSEVPQNLSASRPQDRQFILSSKKLLLSDSGFYLCAWSPGINQPQHFGDGTRLSIL.

This chain connects TRBV3-1 to TRBJ2-1, with D tentatively TRBD2 (6 bases). Per the germline V gene, CDR1 is LGHDT and CDR2 is YNNKEL (reference sequence). The CDR3 sequence is 12 residues long. The V and J ends lost 2 bases and 10 bases respectively, with 9 bases between them. CDR3 sequence: CASSQPGGEQFF. The CDR3 region has the DNA TGTGCCAGCAGCCAACCTGGGGGGGAGCAGTTCTTC.

This clonotype was found a few times. The chain uses TRBV30 and TRBJ1-2; D is uncertain. The CDR3 totals 15 residues. Germline V gene data show CDR1 as GTSNPN and CDR2 as SVGIG (reference sequence). V was pared by 0 bases and J by 5 bases, with 16 bases between. CDR3 bases: TGTGCCTGGAGTGTATCAGTTTTTTCCCGATATGGCTACACCTTC. This translates into CAWSVSVFSRYGYTF.

The V and J genes are TRBV20-1 and TRBJ2-3; 7 bases map to TRBD2. The germline CDR1 and CDR2 sequences are DFQATT and SNEGSKA (reference sequence). This CDR3 has 17 amino acids. V lost 5 bases and J lost 2; bases outside the gene matches: 16. CDR3 residues: CSAPSYFSSGDTDTQYF. The CDR3, as DNA: TGCAGTGCTCCTAGCTATTTTTCTAGCGGCGACACAGATACGCAGTATTTT.

The V and J genes are TRBV5-1 and TRBJ2-1, with D perhaps assigned TRBD1 or TRBD2 (6 bases each). The germline CDR1 and CDR2 sequences are SGHRS and YFSETQ. V lost 7 bases, J lost 0 bases, and 14 bases lay in between. CDR3 length: 15 amino acids. DNA of the CDR3: TGCGCCAGCCAGAGACTAGGGGGCTCCTACAATGAGCAGTTCTTC. This sequence encodes CASQRLGGSYNEQFF.

This clonotype was found a few times. The chain recombines TRBV28 with TRBJ1-3, with D possibly TRBD1 on 6 matching bases. Deletions cut 10 bases from V and 4 bases from J, with 23 bases between. Germline V gene lookup returns CDR1 MDHEN and CDR2 SYDVKM. The CDR3 runs 16 residues. The CDR3 DNA is TGTGCCACCAACCTCGAGGGGACAAATACCGGAAACACCATATATTTT. It encodes CATNLEGTNTGNTIYF. Full variable domain (remainder filled in from reference TRBV28 and TRBJ1-3): DVKVTQSSRYLVKRTGEKVFLECVQDMDHENMFWYRQDPGLGLRLIYFSYDVKMKEKGDIPEGYSVSREKKERFSLILESASTNQTSMYLCATNLEGTNTGNTIYFGEGSWLTVV.

The chain employs TRBV7-2 and TRBJ2-7; D possibly corresponds to TRBD1 (6 bases). Germline V gene lookup returns CDR1 SGHTA and CDR2 FQGNSA. This CDR3 comprises 15 residues. V lost 4 bases and J lost 4, with 17 bases in between. CDR3 loop: CASSSSPGHTYEQYF. CDR3 DNA sequence: TGTGCCAGCAGCTCCAGCCCGGGACATACTTACGAGCAGTACTTC.

This chain links TRBV4-1 with TRBJ2-1; 8 bases agree with TRBD2. CDR3 size: 17 residues. Per the germline V gene, CDR1 is MGHRA and CDR2 is YSYEKL. V lost 4 bases, J lost 5 bases, and 13 bases stayed unmatched. The CDR3 here is CASSPRTSGTPNNEQFF. In DNA, the CDR3 is TGCGCCAGCAGCCCAAGAACTAGCGGAACACCTAACAATGAGCAGTTCTTC.

This sequence joins TRBV29-1 and TRBJ2-3; D is undetermined. The CDR3 runs 12 residues. The V end lost 4 bases, the J end lost 2 bases, and 7 bases lay between the germline ends. Germline V CDR1 and CDR2: SQVTM, ANQGSEA. CDR3 amino acids: CSVVPDTDTQYF. The CDR3 coding sequence is TGCAGCGTTGTCCCCGACACAGATACGCAGTATTTT.

This clonotype appeared many times. This chain links TRBV27 with TRBJ1-1; possibly TRBD1 for D (6 bases). CDR1 and CDR2 (germline): MNHEY, SMNVEV (reference sequence). V shed 3 bases and J shed 4 bases, with 9 bases lying between them. CDR3 length: 13 residues. The CDR3 bases are TGTGCCAGCAGTTTTAGAGGGGGCACTGAAGCTTTCTTT. Translated: CASSFRGGTEAFF.

The V gene is TRBV28, the J gene TRBJ2-7; D is ambiguous. The CDR3 has 15 residues. V was shortened by 3 bases and J by 3 bases, with 15 bases between the two germline ends. CDR1 is MDHEN and CDR2 is SYDVKM in the germline V gene. The CDR3 nucleotides are TGTGCCAGCAGTTTGGGTGGCGGCTCCTACTACGAGCAGTACTTC. Its translation is CASSLGGGSYYEQYF.

This clonotype was counted between two and nine times. CDR3 loop: CASSQELAGGPIRDTQYF. DNA for the CDR3: TGCGCCAGCAGCCAAGAGCTAGCGGGAGGGCCTATCAGAGATACGCAGTATTTT. The genes are TRBV4-1 and TRBJ2-3; 12 positions agree with TRBD2. CDR1 and CDR2 from the germline V gene are MGHRA and YSYEKL. V lost 0 bases and J lost 5; bases outside the gene matches: 9. The CDR3 is made up of 18 amino acids.

J is TRBJ2-1 and V is TRBV3-1; weak D call: TRBD2 (5 bases). Trimming pared 3 bases from V and 0 bases from J, leaving 15 bases between. Germline V gene data show CDR1 as LGHDT and CDR2 as YNNKEL (reference sequence). The CDR3 has 17 amino acids. CDR3 sequence reads: CASSQDASRSSYNEQFF. CDR3 DNA: TGTGCCAGCAGCCAGGATGCTAGCCGAAGCTCCTACAATGAGCAGTTCTTC.

This clonotype has a handful of counts. The chain employs TRBV20-1 and TRBJ2-7, with D unclear. The CDR3 runs 14 residues. V lost 3 bases, J lost 0 bases, and 12 bases lay in between. CDR1 is DFQATT, CDR2 SNEGSKA, per germline (reference sequence). The CDR3 bases are TGCAGTGCTAGTCCCCCCAAGAGCTCCTACGAGCAGTACTTC. Its protein is CSASPPKSSYEQYF.

Details on this clonotype: The junction and the germline gene differ at one end; a read error may be behind it. The V gene is TRBV20-1, the J gene TRBJ2-1, with D possibly being TRBD2 (5 bases). In germline, CDR1 is DFQATT, CDR2 SNEGSKA (reference sequence). The CDR3 has 16 amino acids. The CDR3 is CCATYTSGSSYNEQFF. The CDR3 region has the DNA TGCTGTGCGACATATACCAGCGGAAGCTCCTACAATGAGCAGTTCTTC.

This clonotype was seen ten or more times. J is TRBJ2-1 and V is TRBV5-1; D gene unclear. The CDR3 is 11 amino acids. The germline gives CDR1 SGHRS, CDR2 YFSETQ. V lost 3 bases to trimming and J lost 8 bases, with 6 bases between them. CDR3 in amino acids: CASSSSDEQFF. DNA for the CDR3: TGCGCCAGCAGCTCAAGTGATGAGCAGTTCTTC.

The genes are TRBV6-1 and TRBJ2-7, with 11 bases that match TRBD2. There are 14 residues in the CDR3. CDR1 is MNHNS, CDR2 SASEGT, per germline. Germline trimming cut 10 bases from V and 1 base from J; bases unmatched to any gene: 6. CDR3 sequence: CATKGTSGSYEQYF. The CDR3 DNA sequence: TGTGCCACCAAGGGGACTAGCGGTTCCTACGAGCAGTACTTC.

This chain links TRBV7-2 with TRBJ2-5; TRBD2 aligns across 11 bases. V was clipped by 5 bases and J by 3 bases; unmatched bases: 5. Germline-derived CDR1 and CDR2 are SGHTA and FQGNSA. The CDR3 is 15 amino acids. The CDR3 coding sequence is TGTGCCAGCAGCGGACAACTAGCGGGAGAAGAGACCCAGTACTTC. This sequence encodes CASSGQLAGEETQYF.

This clonotype was seen only a few times. The chain combines TRBV5-6 with TRBJ2-5; TRBD1 aligns across 7 bases. The CDR3 runs 17 residues. J was trimmed by 0 bases and V by 3 bases; bases with no gene match: 11. Germline V lookup: CDR1 SGHDT, CDR2 YYEEEE. CDR3 region: CASSSLARGTYQETQYF. As DNA, the CDR3 is TGTGCCAGCAGCTCTCTGGCCAGGGGGACGTACCAAGAGACCCAGTACTTC.

J is TRBJ2-5 and V is TRBV5-1; 8 bases map to TRBD1. The CDR3 loop spans 14 amino acids. The germline CDR1 and CDR2 sequences are SGHRS and YFSETQ. The J segment lost 3 bases and the V segment lost 0 bases, leaving 1 base of the junction unmatched. In DNA form, the CDR3 reads TGCGCCAGCAGCTTGGCGACAGGGGAAGAGACCCAGTACTTC. Protein product: CASSLATGEETQYF.

This clonotype has only a few counts. The chain recombines TRBV7-8 with TRBJ2-7; no reliable D call. The germline gives CDR1 SGHVS, CDR2 FQNEAQ. CDR3 length: 14 amino acids. Between the trimmed V and J ends, which lost 3 bases and 2 bases, there was a span of 11 bases. The CDR3 here is CASSFGPNPYEQYF. The DNA of the CDR3 is TGTGCCAGCAGCTTTGGGCCAAACCCCTACGAGCAGTACTTC.